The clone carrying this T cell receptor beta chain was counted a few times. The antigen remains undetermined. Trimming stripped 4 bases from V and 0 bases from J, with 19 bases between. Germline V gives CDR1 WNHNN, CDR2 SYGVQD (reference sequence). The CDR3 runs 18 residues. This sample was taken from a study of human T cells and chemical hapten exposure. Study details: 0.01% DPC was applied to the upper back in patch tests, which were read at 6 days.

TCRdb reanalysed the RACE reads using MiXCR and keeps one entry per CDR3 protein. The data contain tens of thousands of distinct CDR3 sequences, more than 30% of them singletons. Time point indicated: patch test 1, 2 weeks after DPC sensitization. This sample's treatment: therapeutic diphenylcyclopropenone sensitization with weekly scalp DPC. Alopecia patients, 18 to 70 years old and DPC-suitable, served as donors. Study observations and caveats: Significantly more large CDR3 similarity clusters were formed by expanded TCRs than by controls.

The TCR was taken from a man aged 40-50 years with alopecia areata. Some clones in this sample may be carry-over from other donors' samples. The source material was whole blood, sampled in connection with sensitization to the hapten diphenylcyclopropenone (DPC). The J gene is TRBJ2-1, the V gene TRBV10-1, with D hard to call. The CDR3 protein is CASSGVFRGASSYNEQFF. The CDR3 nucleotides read TGCGCCAGCAGTGGCGTTTTCCGAGGCGCCAGCTCCTACAATGAGCAGTTCTTC.